This TCR beta chain was captured by sequencing in a study of cytomegalovirus exposure and HLA in healthy donors. Overall study findings and caveats: Associated with cytomegalovirus, according to the listing, were 164 TCR beta chains. Association of a missense DCLRE1C variant with TCR beta V- and J-gene trimming was reported in a later analysis. Reported findings show TCR beta sequences accurately forecast HLA-A and HLA-B alleles in most subjects.

On this clone itself: Its target is unknown.

Each of the donors was a healthy bone marrow donor. V lost 5 bases, J lost 0 bases, and 8 bases lay in between. The length of the CDR3 is 14 residues. The germline V gene has CDR1 LNHDA and CDR2 SQIVND (reference sequence). Primers: 60 Vbeta forward and 13 Jbeta reverse. The table came from immunoSEQ multiplex PCR; TCRdb's copy has only in-frame clones and leaves some out. Among approximately 90,000 clones listed, 76% were seen once. The specimen sequenced was PBMCs. The gene calls are TRBV19 and TRBJ1-3; the D gene is possibly TRBD1 (5 bases). The clonotype was recovered from a male donor in good health and CMV-seronegative. Written as DNA, the CDR3 is TGTGCCAGTAGTTTGACAGTCTCTGGAAACACCATATATTTT. Translated, it gives CASSLTVSGNTIYF.